Presented here are 9 T cell receptor beta chains from one specimen sequenced in a study of identical twins. TCRdb redid the calling of the 5' RACE reads with MiXCR, one entry per CDR3 protein. The sample has approximately 1.8 million distinct CDR3 sequences; more than 30% are singletons. Sequenced material: cord blood. The receptors derive from a newborn girl in good health.

This clonotype was seen only a few times. This chain's CDR3 is CASSRQGVGETQYF. The CDR3 DNA follows: TGTGCCAGTAGTCGGCAGGGGGTCGGGGAGACCCAGTACTTC. The chain joins TRBV19 to TRBJ2-7; 7 bases are a match to TRBD1. The DNA end is more similar to TRBJ2-5, so the J call may be wrong. The CDR3 loop spans 14 amino acids. Germline CDR1 reads LNHDA; CDR2 reads SQIVND (reference sequence).

This chain connects TRBV12-3 or TRBV12-4 to TRBJ2-7; no firm D call. V lost 7 bases and J lost 10, with 23 bases in between. This CDR3 region has 14 residues. The CDR3, as DNA: TGTGCCAGCACCTTCTCCAGGTCCGAAAAAATTCAGTACTTC. Amino acid sequence: CASTFSRSEKIQYF.

The V and J genes are TRBV25-1 and TRBJ2-3; D possibly corresponds to TRBD2 (5 bases). Per the germline V gene, CDR1 is MGHDK and CDR2 is SYGVNS. V was cut by 5 bases and J by 2 bases, with 23 bases left in between. The length of the CDR3 is 18 residues. The CDR3 region has the DNA TGTGCCAGCAGTCCTCTATACCTCGGTAGCGACGACACAGATACGCAGTATTTT. Translating gives CASSPLYLGSDDTDTQYF.

J is TRBJ2-5 and V is TRBV29-1; D possibly corresponds to TRBD2 (6 bases). Matching the DNA end better, TRBJ2-7 makes the J call doubtful. CDR3 length: 12 amino acids. The germline V gene encodes CDR1 SQVTM and CDR2 ANQGSEA. CDR3 amino acids: CSVGRAAYEQYF. Here the CDR3 DNA reads TGCAGCGTCGGGAGAGCCGCCTACGAGCAGTACTTC.

The chain is built from TRBV10-1 and TRBJ1-2; D might be TRBD1 (5 bases). The V gene's germline CDR1 is WNHNN and CDR2 SYGVQD (reference sequence). The CDR3 covers 16 residues. V lost 2 bases to trimming and J lost 3 bases, with 16 bases between them. CDR3 DNA: TGCGCCAGCAGTGAGCCGACACAGGAGGCTGACTATGGCTACACCTTC. Amino acids: CASSEPTQEADYGYTF.

The chain recombines TRBV7-6 with TRBJ1-6; D not certain. Germline V gene lookup returns CDR1 SGHVS and CDR2 FNYEAQ. CDR3 length: 16 amino acids. The V end was cut by 1 base, the J end by 8 bases, with 15 bases between. CDR3 nucleotides: TGTGCCAGCAGCTTAGAATCGGACTGGCTTTATTCACCCCTCCACTTT. Protein product: CASSLESDWLYSPLHF.

This sequence joins TRBV5-6 and TRBJ2-7, with 15 bases aligning to TRBD2. The V and J ends lost 2 bases and 6 bases, in that order; junction bases with no gene match: 9. CDR3 length equals 17 residues. CDR1 and CDR2 (germline): SGHDT, YYEEEE. This CDR3 reads CASSLPGLAGGPLEQYF. CDR3 coding DNA: TGTGCCAGCAGCTTACCGGGACTAGCGGGGGGCCCCCTCGAGCAGTACTTC.

This clonotype was detected a few times. CDR3 protein: CASSQVGLAGDFPSTDTQYF. CDR3 coding DNA: TGCGCCAGCAGCCAAGTAGGGCTAGCGGGAGATTTTCCTAGCACAGATACGCAGTATTTT. The rearrangement uses TRBV4-1 and TRBJ2-3; 10 nucleotides agree with TRBD2. Germline assignment: CDR1 MGHRA and CDR2 YSYEKL. This CDR3 is built from 20 residues. V shed 1 base and J 0 bases; nucleotides not matched to a gene: 13.

The chain uses TRBV7-2 and TRBJ2-7; 8 positions match TRBD2. Germline V gene lookup returns CDR1 SGHTA and CDR2 FQGNSA. V was pared by 2 bases and J by 2 bases, with 5 bases of the junction left unmatched. The CDR3 extends over 15 amino acids. CDR3 residues: CASSLNRRGAYEQYF. The CDR3 DNA reads as TGTGCCAGCAGCTTAAATAGGCGGGGGGCCTACGAGCAGTACTTC.